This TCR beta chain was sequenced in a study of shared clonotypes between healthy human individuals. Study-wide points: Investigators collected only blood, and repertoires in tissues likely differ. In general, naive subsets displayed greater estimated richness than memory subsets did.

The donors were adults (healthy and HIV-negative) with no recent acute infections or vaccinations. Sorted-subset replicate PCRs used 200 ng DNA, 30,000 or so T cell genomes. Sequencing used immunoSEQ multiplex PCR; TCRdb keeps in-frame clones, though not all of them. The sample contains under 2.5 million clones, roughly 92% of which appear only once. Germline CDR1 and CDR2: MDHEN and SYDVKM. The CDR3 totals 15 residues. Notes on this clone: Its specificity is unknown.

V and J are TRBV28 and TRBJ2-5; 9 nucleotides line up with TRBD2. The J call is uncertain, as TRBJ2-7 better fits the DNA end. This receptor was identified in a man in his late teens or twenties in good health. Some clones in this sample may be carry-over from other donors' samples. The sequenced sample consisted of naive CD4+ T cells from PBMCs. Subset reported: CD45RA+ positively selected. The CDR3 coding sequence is TGTGCCAGCACCCAGTTGCTAGCGGGGAACTACGAGCAGTACTTC. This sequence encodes CASTQLLAGNYEQYF.